This T cell receptor (beta chain) originates from a study of human T cells and chemical hapten exposure. Study-wide findings and caveats: Expanded TCRs formed significantly more large CDR3 similarity clusters than controls.

The library attached unique molecular identifiers to individual cDNA molecules. TCRdb ran MiXCR on the RACE reads and lists one entry per CDR3 protein. The table records under 65,000 distinct CDR3 sequences, around 9.3% of them present only once. CDR1 SNHLY and CDR2 FYNNEI come from the germline V gene. Trimming pared 6 bases from V and 3 bases from J, leaving 11 bases between. The CDR3 is made up of 13 amino acids. This clonotype occurred many times. Its antigen is not identified. Time point defined: patch test 1, 2 weeks after DPC sensitization. Treatment denoted: therapeutic diphenylcyclopropenone sensitization with weekly scalp DPC. Suited to DPC and affected by alopecia, the donors ranged from 18 to 70 years old.

The chain carries TRBV2 and TRBJ1-2; a weak D match, TRBD1 (6 bases). The receptor was derived from a woman in her fifties or sixties with alopecia areata. Some clones in this sample may be carry-over from other donors' samples. Source: whole blood, taken in connection with sensitization to the hapten diphenylcyclopropenone (DPC). The CDR3 reads CASRGDTYYGYTF. The CDR3 DNA reads TGTGCCAGCAGGGGGGACACTTACTATGGCTACACCTTC.